This T cell receptor beta chain comes out of a study of cytomegalovirus exposure and HLA in healthy donors. With 60 Vbeta and 13 Jbeta primers, the PCR was carried out. Clones were sequenced by immunoSEQ multiplex PCR, and TCRdb holds only the in-frame ones, with some missing. The sample shows 100,000 or so clones, more than 75% of them seen only once. This clone was detected once. CDR1 is LNHDA and CDR2 is SQIVND in the germline V gene (reference sequence). V lost 0 bases and J lost 6, with 14 bases in between. This CDR3 is built from 15 residues. The rearrangement joins TRBV19 to TRBJ1-2; tentatively, D is TRBD1 (6 bases). This TCR derives from a man between 25 and 39 years old in good health and CMV-seropositive. Sample: PBMCs. In DNA, the CDR3 is TGTGCCAGTAGTATAGACTTGGGGGCTAGGCATGGCTACACCTTC. This codes for CASSIDLGARHGYTF.